Listed here are 18 T cell receptor beta chains from one sample, sequenced in a study of blood T cells in healthy people across ages. A second PCR of about 6 to 12 cycles used a sample-barcoded 5' primer and a J-beta primer mix. Each CDR3 protein is one row after TCRdb ran MiXCR on the 5' RACE reads. The sample contains about 800,000 distinct CDR3 sequences, about three fifths of which appear only once. Sequenced material: blood. The receptors were gathered from a young man in good health.

The chain has TRBV5-1 and TRBJ2-5, with 10 bases aligning to TRBD1. V trimming: 3 bases; J trimming: 4 bases; junction bases outside the gene matches: 6. From germline, CDR1 is SGHRS and CDR2 YFSETQ. This CDR3 has 15 amino acids. In nucleotides, the CDR3 is TGCGCCAGCAGCTCCCCGGGACAGGGGCGAGAGACCCAGTACTTC. Translating it yields CASSSPGQGRETQYF. Variable domain in full (rest from reference TRBV5-1 and TRBJ2-5): KAGVTQTPRYLIKTRGQQVTLSCSPISGHRSVSWYQQTPGQGLQFLFEYFSETQRNKGNFPGRFSGRQFSNSRSEMNVSTLELGDSALYLCASSSPGQGRETQYFGPGTRLLVL.

This chain connects TRBV6-2 or TRBV6-3 to TRBJ2-2; D gene ambiguous. In germline, CDR1 is MNHEY, CDR2 SVGEGT. Trimming shortened V by 7 bases and J by 3 bases, and 9 bases separated the two germline ends. The length of the CDR3 is 13 residues. CDR3 coding DNA: TGTGCCAGCATCAAGCAAGACACCGGGGAGCTGTTTTTT. As protein: CASIKQDTGELFF.

Notes on this clonotype: Because it lacks the conserved phenylalanine or tryptophan at the end, this CDR3 is likely a read error. The chain is built from TRBV10-3 and TRBJ2-5, with 11 bases lining up with TRBD1. The germline CDR1 and CDR2 sequences are ENHRY and SYGVKD. V gave up 3 bases and J gave up 4 bases; unmatched junction bases: 7. The CDR3 is made up of 16 amino acids. In DNA, the CDR3 is TGTGCCATCAGTGACCCGGACAGGGGGCTCGGAGAGACCCAGTACGTC. Translation gives CAISDPDRGLGETQYV.

The DNA of the CDR3 is TGCGCCAGCAGCCAAGTGGTAGGCGAAAAACTGTTTTTT. Translating it yields CASSQVVGEKLFF. The chain has TRBV4-3 and TRBJ1-4; D gene ambiguous. The CDR3 has 13 amino acids. V was clipped by 1 base and J by 8 bases, with 8 bases between them. CDR1 LGHNA and CDR2 YSLEER come from the germline V gene.

This clonotype was counted a single time. The chain uses TRBV30 and TRBJ2-3; D is possibly TRBD2 (5 bases). CDR3 length equals 14 residues. The V end was cut by 3 bases, the J end by 2 bases, with 12 bases between. CDR1 GTSNPN and CDR2 SVGIG come from the germline V gene (reference sequence). The CDR3 sequence is CAWSGGLFTDTQYF. The CDR3 DNA reads as TGTGCCTGGAGCGGCGGGTTATTCACAGATACGCAGTATTTT.

The chain has TRBV27 and TRBJ2-7; weak D call: TRBD1 (5 bases). Germline V gives CDR1 MNHEY, CDR2 SMNVEV (reference sequence). V lost 3 bases and J lost 3, with 15 bases in between. This CDR3 region has 15 residues. The CDR3 protein is CASSFSPQGHYEQYF. The CDR3 DNA is TGTGCCAGCAGTTTCTCCCCCCAGGGCCACTACGAGCAGTACTTC.

The CDR3 reads CASSLYRTNSYEQYF. In DNA, the CDR3 is TGTGCCAGCAGCCTCTACCGGACAAACTCCTACGAGCAGTACTTC. The rearrangement uses TRBV5-6 and TRBJ2-7, with a tentative D call TRBD1 (5 bases). Germline assignment: CDR1 SGHDT and CDR2 YYEEEE. This CDR3 comprises 15 residues. V lost 4 bases and J lost 0, with 14 bases in between. Combining the CDR3 with reference TRBV5-6 and TRBJ2-7 gives the whole variable domain DAGVTQSPTHLIKTRGQQVTLRCSPKSGHDTVSWYQQALGQGPQFIFQYYEEEERQRGNFPDRFSGHQFPNYSSELNVNALLLGDSALYLCASSLYRTNSYEQYFGPGTRLTVT.

The chain has TRBV6-5 and TRBJ2-7; D not resolved. CDR1 MNHEY and CDR2 SVGAGI come from the germline V gene. The CDR3 runs 11 residues. Between the trimmed V and J ends, which lost 5 bases and 5 bases, there was a span of 7 bases. The CDR3 nucleotides are TGTGCCAGCAGTAACCTCAACGAGCAGTACTTC. This encodes CASSNLNEQYF.

The rearrangement uses TRBV12-3 or TRBV12-4 and TRBJ2-1, with 13 bases fitting TRBD2. The V gene end was trimmed by 6 bases and the J gene end by 9 bases; junction bases not matched to a gene: 11. The CDR3 is 16 amino acids. CDR3 nucleotides: TGTGCCAGCAGCCCCCTGACTAGCGGGAGGTTAAGTGAGCAGTTCTTC. It is translated as CASSPLTSGRLSEQFF.

This clonotype appeared a single time. The rearrangement joins TRBV7-2 to TRBJ2-3, with TRBD2 matching over 12 bases. There are 16 residues in the CDR3. Per the germline V gene, CDR1 is SGHTA and CDR2 is FQGNSA. The V segment lost 5 bases and the J segment 3 bases; nucleotides outside the gene matches: 6. CDR3 DNA: TGTGCCAGCAGCCGACAGACTAGCGGGGGTACAGATACGCAGTATTTT. Translated: CASSRQTSGGTDTQYF.

The V call is TRBV28, the J call TRBJ2-7; 7 positions agree with TRBD1. CDR1 MDHEN and CDR2 SYDVKM come from the germline V gene. CDR3 size: 14 residues. V lost 4 bases, J lost 4 bases, and 7 bases stayed unmatched. CDR3 coding DNA: TGTGCCAGCAGTTCCGGGGACAGAACTTACGAGCAGTACTTC. Translation gives CASSSGDRTYEQYF.

A few counts support this clonotype. The chain carries TRBV7-2 and TRBJ2-3, with 10 bases matching TRBD1. Losses at the gene ends were 8 bases for V and 4 bases for J; bases not matched to a gene: 3. Germline V gene data show CDR1 as SGHTA and CDR2 as FQGNSA. This CDR3 contains 13 residues. The CDR3 protein is CASRQGASDTQYF. The CDR3 DNA reads TGTGCCAGCCGACAGGGGGCATCAGATACGCAGTATTTT.

This clonotype came up many times. The chain recombines TRBV29-1 with TRBJ2-7, with a tentative D call TRBD1 (5 bases). The germline V gene encodes CDR1 SQVTM and CDR2 ANQGSEA. Deletions cut 3 bases from V and 2 bases from J, with 26 bases between. The CDR3 sequence is 18 residues long. The CDR3 protein is CSVEAIQARWVKTYEQYF. The CDR3 coding sequence is TGCAGCGTTGAGGCTATACAGGCGCGTTGGGTCAAAACCTACGAGCAGTACTTC.

This clonotype was counted between two and nine times. The rearrangement joins TRBV27 to TRBJ1-2; D is undetermined. CDR1 is MNHEY, CDR2 SMNVEV, per germline (reference sequence). With 5 bases removed from V and 8 bases from J, the gap between germline ends came to 15 bases. This CDR3 has 13 residues. The DNA for the CDR3 is TGTGCCAGCAGTCTTACCTCGAAGAAGGGCTACACCTTC. It codes for CASSLTSKKGYTF.

The rearrangement uses TRBV6-6 and TRBJ2-7; D gene ambiguous. The end of the DNA is better explained by TRBJ2-1, so the J call may be wrong. The length of the CDR3 is 14 residues. Germline CDR1 reads MNHNY; CDR2 reads SVGAGI (reference sequence). The CDR3 here is CASNAPGGSYEQFF. The CDR3 bases are TGTGCCAGCAACGCCCCCGGCGGTTCCTACGAGCAGTTCTTC.

Only a few counts were recorded for this clonotype. CDR3 bases: TGTGCCAGCAGCTTATCCACCACAGATACGCAGTATTTT. It specifies CASSLSTTDTQYF. This chain joins TRBV7-2 and TRBJ2-3; D remains ambiguous. Germline V lookup: CDR1 SGHTA, CDR2 FQGNSA. Between the trimmed V and J ends, which lost 2 bases and 2 bases, there was a span of 5 bases. The length of the CDR3 is 13 residues.

This clonotype was found a few times. The gene calls are TRBV6-1 and TRBJ1-2; D gene uncertain. V gave up 1 base and J gave up 3 bases, with 6 bases separating them. The CDR3 loop spans 13 amino acids. The germline V gene has CDR1 MNHNS and CDR2 SASEGT. Written as DNA, the CDR3 is TGTGCCAGCAGTGAAGGGAGAGACTATGGCTACACCTTC. Translated: CASSEGRDYGYTF.

Of note for this clonotype: One end of the junction varies from germline; a read error may be responsible. The V gene is TRBV7-3, the J gene TRBJ2-3, with TRBD2 matching over 7 bases. The germline CDR1 and CDR2 sequences are SGHTA and FQGTGA. This CDR3 is built from 14 residues. Here the CDR3 DNA reads TGTGCCAGCAGCCTCCGGGACTACACAGATGCGCAGTATTTT. It translates to CASSLRDYTDAQYF.